The source of this T cell receptor (beta chain) is a study of cytomegalovirus exposure and HLA in healthy donors. Overall study results and limits: Most TCRs appeared rarely, but some public TCRs recurred in many donors. Overall, roughly 150 TCR beta chains were annotated as cytomegalovirus-associated.

The germline V gene encodes CDR1 SGHAT and CDR2 FQNNGV. Trimming took off 4 bases at V and 2 bases at J, with 5 bases between the two ends. The CDR3 is 12 amino acids. The table came from immunoSEQ multiplex PCR; TCRdb's copy has only in-frame clones and leaves some out. This sample has 60,000 to 85,000 clones, with nearly 96% found just once. As concerns this clone: The antigen remains undetermined.

The chain couples TRBV11-2 to TRBJ1-2; D is uncertain. The sequence was collected from a woman aged 18-30 years in good health and CMV-seropositive. Sequenced input: PBMCs. This chain's CDR3 is CASSSGNYGYTF. The DNA of the CDR3 is TGTGCCAGCAGCTCGGGGAACTATGGCTACACCTTC.